The sequence of this TCR beta chain was determined in a study of long-term antiretroviral therapy in people with HIV. Study-level results: Dominance of pre-ART expanded clones persisted, fluctuating and often declining after ART.

Treatment of all HIV participants took place in the United States. Sequencing used immunoSEQ v3.0 at survey level. Produced via immunoSEQ multiplex PCR; TCRdb's table is partial and in-frame only. This table has 10,000 to 15,000 clones, over 65% appearing once. In its sample, this clone was seen a few times. Its antigen remains unknown. Germline values: CDR1 MDHEN, CDR2 SYDVKM. V was trimmed by 8 bases and J by 7 bases, leaving 14 bases between them. This CDR3 spans 12 amino acids. The rearrangement uses TRBV28 and TRBJ1-2; perhaps TRBD1 as D (5 bases). This receptor was taken from a woman under 30 with HIV. The specimen comprised unsorted PBMCs, sampled 1.3 years after starting antiretroviral therapy. CDR3 DNA: TGTGCCAGCGTCCGGGGCGAGGGTGGCTACACCTTC. Translation gives CASVRGEGGYTF.